Listed below are T cell receptor beta chains from one sample, sequenced in a study of T cell responses to AZD1222 COVID-19 vaccine. Profiling relied on immunoSEQ multiplex PCR, and the TCRdb table lists in-frame clones only, not all of them. The sample lists 95,000 to 150,000 clones, roughly 90% seen once, with almost 4.5% in the top ten. This specimen was peripheral blood, taken on day 0 of AZD1222 vaccination. All receptors derive from an adult in good health. Each CDR3 is given with its conserved first and last residue. A D gene is named only where the DNA matches it firmly. Size values are once, few and many counts, or a class for expanded clones, and some rows have none.

>.|TRBV19|.|TRBJ1-6
TGTGCCAGTAGTACCCGACGACAGCCCGTGGCTTCACCCCTCCACTTT
CASSTRRQPVASPLHF
>TRBD1|TRBV10-2|.|TRBJ2-7
TGCGCCAGCAGTCCCAGTCTGGGACAGCCGGAGCAGTACTTC
CASSPSLGQPEQYF
>TRBD1|TRBV29-1|.|TRBJ1-1
TGCAGCGGTACAGGGGTCCTGAACACTGAAGCTTTCTTT
CSGTGVLNTEAFF
>.|TRBV6-6|few|TRBJ2-6
TGTGCCAGCAGTCATCAGTTGGAATGTAACAGTCGGGCCAACGTCCTGACTTTC
CASSHQLECNSRANVLTF
>.|TRBV5-1|.|TRBJ1-1
TGCGCCAGCAGCTTACCCCAGGGTACGGTCACTGAAGCTTTCTTT
CASSLPQGTVTEAFF
>.|TRBV15|.|TRBJ1-1
TGTGCCACCAGCATGGGGAACACTGAAGCTTTCTTT
CATSMGNTEAFF
>.|TRBV7-9|.|TRBJ2-7
TGTGCCAGCAGCTTAGGGACGGGCGAGCAGTACTTC
CASSLGTGEQYF
>.|TRBV28|.|TRBJ1-2
TGTGCCAGCAGTTTCTGGGGACCACAATTCGGTTGGGATAAGCGTGGCTACACCTTC
CASSFWGPQFGWDKRGYTF
>.|TRBV11-1|once|TRBJ2-7
TGTGCCAGCAGCTTACGGCTTTTGGGCGAGCAGTACTTC
CASSLRLLGEQYF
>TRBD1|TRBV19|.|TRBJ1-2
TGTGCCAGTAGTACGCTCTCCGGGACAGGGAGAGGCTACACCTTC
CASSTLSGTGRGYTF
>.|TRBV30|.|TRBJ1-2
TGTGCCTGGAGTGGCAGTACGCCAAACTATGGCTACACCTTC
CAWSGSTPNYGYTF
>TRBD1|TRBV5-4|.|TRBJ1-2
TGTGCCAGCAGGCCGACAGGGGGCGCAAATTCGGGAGGCTACACCTTC
CASRPTGGANSGGYTF
>TRBD1|TRBV7-2|.|TRBJ1-5
TGTGCCAGCAGCTTATCGGGGACAGGGAAGGAGCAGCCCCAGCATTTT
CASSLSGTGKEQPQHF